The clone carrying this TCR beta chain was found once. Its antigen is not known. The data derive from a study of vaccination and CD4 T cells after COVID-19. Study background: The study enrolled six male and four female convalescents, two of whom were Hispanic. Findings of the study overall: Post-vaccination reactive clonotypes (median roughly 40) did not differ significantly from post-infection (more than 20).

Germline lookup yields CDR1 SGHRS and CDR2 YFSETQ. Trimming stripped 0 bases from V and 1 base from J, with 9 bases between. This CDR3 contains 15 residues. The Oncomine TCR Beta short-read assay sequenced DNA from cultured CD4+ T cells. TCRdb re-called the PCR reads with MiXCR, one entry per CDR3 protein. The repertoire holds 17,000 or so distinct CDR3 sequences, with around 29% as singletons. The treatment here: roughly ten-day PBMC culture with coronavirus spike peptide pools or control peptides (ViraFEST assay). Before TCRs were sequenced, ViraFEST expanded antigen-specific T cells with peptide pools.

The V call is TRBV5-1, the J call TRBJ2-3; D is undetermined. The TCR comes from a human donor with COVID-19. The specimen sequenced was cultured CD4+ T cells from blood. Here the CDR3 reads CASSLGPWGTDTQYF. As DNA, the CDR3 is TGCGCCAGCAGCTTGGGTCCCTGGGGCACAGATACGCAGTATTTT.